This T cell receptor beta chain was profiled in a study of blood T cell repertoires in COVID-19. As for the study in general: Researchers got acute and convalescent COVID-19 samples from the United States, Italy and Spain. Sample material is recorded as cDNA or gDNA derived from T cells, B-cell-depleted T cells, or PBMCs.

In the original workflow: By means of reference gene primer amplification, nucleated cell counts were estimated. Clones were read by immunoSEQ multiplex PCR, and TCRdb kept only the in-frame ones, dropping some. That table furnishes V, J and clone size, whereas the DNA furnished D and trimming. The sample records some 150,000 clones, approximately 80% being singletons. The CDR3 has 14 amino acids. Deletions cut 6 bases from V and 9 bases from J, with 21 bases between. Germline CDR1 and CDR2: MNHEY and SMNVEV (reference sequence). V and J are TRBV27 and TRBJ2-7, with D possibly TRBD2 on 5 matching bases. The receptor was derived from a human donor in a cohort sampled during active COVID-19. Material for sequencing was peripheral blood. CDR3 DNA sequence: TGTGCCAGCAGGACGCGGGCCGCAACTCGGTTGCAGTACTTC. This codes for CASRTRAATRLQYF.